Below, 5 T cell receptor beta chains from the same sample are listed, as sequenced in a study of OX40 agonist ivuxolimab in advanced cancers. The repertoire was sequenced with immunoSEQ multiplex PCR; TCRdb's copy has only in-frame clones and lacks some. The top ten hold 11% to 15% of the sample, which has some 54,000 clones, about 85% seen once. The starting material was CD4+ or CD8+ T cells sorted from blood, obtained in a trial of the OX40 agonist ivuxolimab. The receptors here all came from an adult with an advanced solid tumor such as melanoma, head and neck, liver or kidney cancer.

The genes are TRBV7-9 and TRBJ2-7; possible D gene TRBD1, 6 bases. There are 13 residues in the CDR3. Trimming took off 2 bases at V and 3 bases at J, with 8 bases between the two ends. From germline, CDR1 is SEHNR and CDR2 FQNEAQ (reference sequence). The CDR3 sequence: CASSLQDSYEQYF. CDR3 in DNA: TGTGCCAGCAGCTTACAGGACAGCTACGAGCAGTACTTC. Drawing the rest from reference TRBV7-9 and TRBJ2-7, the complete variable domain is DTGVSQNPRHKITKRGQNVTFRCDPISEHNRLYWYRQTLGQGPEFLTYFQNEAQLEKSRLLSDRFSAERPKGSFSTLEIQRTEQGDSAMYLCASSLQDSYEQYFGPGTRLTVT.

The sample holds a few counts of this clone. The CDR3: CASSVGPRITEAFF. CDR3 bases: TGTGCCAGCAGCGTGGGTCCCAGAATAACTGAAGCTTTCTTT. The chain employs TRBV9 and TRBJ1-1; D not certain. Germline CDR1 SGDLS, CDR2 YYNGEE. Trimming shortened V by 2 bases and J by 5 bases, and 13 bases separated the two germline ends. The CDR3 totals 14 residues.

The chain couples TRBV7-8 to TRBJ1-4, with D tentatively TRBD1 (6 bases). The V gene lost 5 bases and the J gene lost 8 bases, with 18 bases spanning the gap. CDR1 is SGHVS, CDR2 FQNEAQ, per germline. The CDR3 is 15 amino acids. The CDR3 region is CASSQWLGGGEKLFF. The CDR3, as DNA: TGTGCCAGCAGCCAATGGTTAGGGGGGGGCGAAAAACTGTTTTTT.

The chain joins TRBV7-6 to TRBJ2-7; 10 positions match TRBD1. CDR1 and CDR2 from the germline V gene are SGHVS and FNYEAQ. After removal of 1 base from V and 2 bases from J, the junction contained 2 bases not matched to a gene. The CDR3 covers 15 residues. CDR3 coding DNA: TGTGCCAGCAGCTTAGGGACAGGGGGTGCCTACGAGCAGTACTTC. Its translation is CASSLGTGGAYEQYF.

The gene calls are TRBV7-2 and TRBJ1-2; possible D gene TRBD1, 5 bases. The V end was cut by 3 bases, the J end by 4 bases, with 9 bases between. Germline loops: CDR1 SGHTA, CDR2 FQGNSA. This CDR3 region has 13 residues. CDR3 sequence: CASSFDSGYGYTF. CDR3 sequence (DNA): TGTGCCAGCAGCTTTGACAGTGGCTATGGCTACACCTTC.